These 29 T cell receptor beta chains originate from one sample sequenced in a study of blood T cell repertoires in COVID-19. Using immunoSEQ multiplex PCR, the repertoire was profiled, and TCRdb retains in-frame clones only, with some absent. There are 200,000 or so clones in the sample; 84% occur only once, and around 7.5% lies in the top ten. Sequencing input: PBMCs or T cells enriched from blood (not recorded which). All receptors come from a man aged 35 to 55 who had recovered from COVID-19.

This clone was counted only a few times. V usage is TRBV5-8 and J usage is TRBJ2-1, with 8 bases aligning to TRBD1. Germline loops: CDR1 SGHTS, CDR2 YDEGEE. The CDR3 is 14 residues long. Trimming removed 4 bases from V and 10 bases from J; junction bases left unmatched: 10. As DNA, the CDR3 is TGTGCCAGCAGCCCCGGACAGGGTTTGGGGGAGCAGTTCTTC. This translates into CASSPGQGLGEQFF.

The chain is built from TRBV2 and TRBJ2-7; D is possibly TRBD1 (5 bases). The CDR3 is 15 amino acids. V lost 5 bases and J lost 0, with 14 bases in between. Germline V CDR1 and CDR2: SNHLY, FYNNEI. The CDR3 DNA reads TGTGCCAGCAGTCGACAGTACCTTAGCTCCTACGAGCAGTACTTC. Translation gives CASSRQYLSSYEQYF.

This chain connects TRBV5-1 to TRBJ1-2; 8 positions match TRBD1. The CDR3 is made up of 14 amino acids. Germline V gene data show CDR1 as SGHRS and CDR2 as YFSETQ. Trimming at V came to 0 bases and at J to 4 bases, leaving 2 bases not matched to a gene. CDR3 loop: CASSLAGGSYGYTF. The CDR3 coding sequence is TGCGCCAGCAGCTTGGCAGGGGGCTCCTATGGCTACACCTTC.

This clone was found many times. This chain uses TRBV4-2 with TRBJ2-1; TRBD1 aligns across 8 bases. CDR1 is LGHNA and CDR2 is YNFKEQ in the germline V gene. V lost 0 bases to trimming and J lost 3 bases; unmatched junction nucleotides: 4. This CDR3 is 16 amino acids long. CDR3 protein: CASSQDPGGLYNEQFF. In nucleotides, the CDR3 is TGTGCCAGCAGCCAAGACCCAGGGGGCCTCTACAATGAGCAGTTCTTC.

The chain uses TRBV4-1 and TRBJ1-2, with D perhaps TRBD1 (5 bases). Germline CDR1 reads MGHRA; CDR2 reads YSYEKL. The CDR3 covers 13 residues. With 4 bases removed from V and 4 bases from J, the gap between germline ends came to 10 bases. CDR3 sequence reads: CASSRRGGYGYTF. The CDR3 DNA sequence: TGCGCCAGCAGCCGGCGCGGGGGCTATGGCTACACCTTC.

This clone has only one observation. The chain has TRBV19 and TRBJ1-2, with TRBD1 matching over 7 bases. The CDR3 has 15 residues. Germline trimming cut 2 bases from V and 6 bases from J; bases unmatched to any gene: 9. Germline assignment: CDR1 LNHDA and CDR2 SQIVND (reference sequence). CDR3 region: CASSIPPGGSDGYTF. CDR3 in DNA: TGTGCCAGTAGTATACCGCCAGGGGGTTCGGATGGCTACACCTTC. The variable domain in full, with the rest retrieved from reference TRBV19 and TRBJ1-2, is DGGITQSPKYLFRKEGQNVTLSCEQNLNHDAMYWYRQDPGQGLRLIYYSQIVNDFQKGDIAEGYSVSREKKESFPLTVTSAQKNPTAFYLCASSIPPGGSDGYTFGSGTRLTVV.

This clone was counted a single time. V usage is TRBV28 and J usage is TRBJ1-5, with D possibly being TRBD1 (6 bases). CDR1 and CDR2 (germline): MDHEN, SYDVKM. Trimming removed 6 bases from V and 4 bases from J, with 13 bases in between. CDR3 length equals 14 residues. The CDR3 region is CASRHRTVNQPQHF. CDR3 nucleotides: TGTGCCAGCAGACATCGGACAGTAAATCAGCCCCAGCATTTT. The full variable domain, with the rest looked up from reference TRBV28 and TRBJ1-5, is DVKVTQSSRYLVKRTGEKVFLECVQDMDHENMFWYRQDPGLGLRLIYFSYDVKMKEKGDIPEGYSVSREKKERFSLILESASTNQTSMYLCASRHRTVNQPQHFGDGTRLSIL.

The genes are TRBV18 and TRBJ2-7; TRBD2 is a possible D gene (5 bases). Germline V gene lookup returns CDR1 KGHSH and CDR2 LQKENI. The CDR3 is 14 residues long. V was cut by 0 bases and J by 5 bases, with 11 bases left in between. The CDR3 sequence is CASSPPMGSHEQYF. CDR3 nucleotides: TGTGCCAGCTCACCACCGATGGGGAGCCACGAGCAGTACTTC.

CDR3 residues: CASSVSGTGGSGGYTF. CDR3 nucleotides: TGTGCCAGCAGCGTATCCGGGACAGGGGGTTCGGGTGGCTACACCTTC. This sequence joins TRBV7-2 and TRBJ1-2; 11 bases are shared with TRBD1. The CDR3 sequence is 16 residues long. Per the germline V gene, CDR1 is SGHTA and CDR2 is FQGNSA. V shed 5 bases, J shed 7 bases, and the junction held 12 bases outside the gene matches.

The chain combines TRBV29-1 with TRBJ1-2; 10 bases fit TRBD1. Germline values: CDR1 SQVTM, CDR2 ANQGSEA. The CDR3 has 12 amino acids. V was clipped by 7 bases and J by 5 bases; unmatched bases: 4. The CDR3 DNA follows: TGCAGCGGCTGGGGACAGGGGTATGGCTACACCTTC. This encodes CSGWGQGYGYTF.

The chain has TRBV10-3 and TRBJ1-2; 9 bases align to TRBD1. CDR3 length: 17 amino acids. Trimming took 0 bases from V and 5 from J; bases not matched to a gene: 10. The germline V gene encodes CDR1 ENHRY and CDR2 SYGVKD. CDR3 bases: TGTGCCATCAGTGAGTCTTTACCGGGACAGGGAGGATATGGCTACACCTTC. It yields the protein CAISESLPGQGGYGYTF.

The CDR3: CASVGETSQHF. As DNA, the CDR3 is TGTGCCAGCGTGGGAGAAACGTCCCAGCATTTT. V gene TRBV2 combines with J gene TRBJ1-5; no clear D gene. The CDR3 is 11 residues long. V was clipped by 8 bases and J by 11 bases, with 13 bases between them. Germline CDR1 is SNHLY and CDR2 is FYNNEI.

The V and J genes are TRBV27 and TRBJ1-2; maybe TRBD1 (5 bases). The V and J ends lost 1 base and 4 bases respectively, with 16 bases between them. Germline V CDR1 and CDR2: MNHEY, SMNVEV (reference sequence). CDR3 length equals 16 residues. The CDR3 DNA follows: TGTGCCAGCAGTTTATATAGCAGGGAAGGAACCTATGGCTACACCTTC. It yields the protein CASSLYSREGTYGYTF.

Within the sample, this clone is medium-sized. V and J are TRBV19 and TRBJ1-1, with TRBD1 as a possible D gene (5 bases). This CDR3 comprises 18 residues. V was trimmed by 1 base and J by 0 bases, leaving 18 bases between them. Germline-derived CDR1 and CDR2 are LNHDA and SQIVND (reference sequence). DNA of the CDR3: TGTGCCAGTAGTATAGCCAGGGCAAGTTTCTCAATGAACACTGAAGCTTTCTTT. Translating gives CASSIARASFSMNTEAFF.

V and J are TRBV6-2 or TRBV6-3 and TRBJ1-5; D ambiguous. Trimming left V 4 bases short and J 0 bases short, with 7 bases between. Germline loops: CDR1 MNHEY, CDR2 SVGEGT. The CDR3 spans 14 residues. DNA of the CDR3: TGTGCCAGCAGTTGGAGCCCTAGCAATCAGCCCCAGCATTTT. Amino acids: CASSWSPSNQPQHF.

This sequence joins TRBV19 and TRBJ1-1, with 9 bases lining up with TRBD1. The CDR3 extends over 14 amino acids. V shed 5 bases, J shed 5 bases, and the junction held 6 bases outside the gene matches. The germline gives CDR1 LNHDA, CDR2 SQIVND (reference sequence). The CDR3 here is CASSSTGGRTEAFF. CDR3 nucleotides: TGTGCCAGTAGTTCTACAGGGGGCCGGACTGAAGCTTTCTTT.

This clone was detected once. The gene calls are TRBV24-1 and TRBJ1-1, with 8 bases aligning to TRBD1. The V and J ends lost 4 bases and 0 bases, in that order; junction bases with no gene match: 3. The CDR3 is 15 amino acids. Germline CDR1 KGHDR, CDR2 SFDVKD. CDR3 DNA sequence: TGTGCCACCAGTGAGGGGACAGGTTTGAACACTGAAGCTTTCTTT. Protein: CATSEGTGLNTEAFF.

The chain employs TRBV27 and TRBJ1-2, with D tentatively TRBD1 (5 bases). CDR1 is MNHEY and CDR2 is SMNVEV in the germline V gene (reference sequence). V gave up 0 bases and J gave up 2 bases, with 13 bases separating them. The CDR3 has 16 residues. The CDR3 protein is CASSLSYGGPNYGYTF. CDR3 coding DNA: TGTGCCAGCAGTTTATCATACGGGGGTCCCAACTATGGCTACACCTTC.

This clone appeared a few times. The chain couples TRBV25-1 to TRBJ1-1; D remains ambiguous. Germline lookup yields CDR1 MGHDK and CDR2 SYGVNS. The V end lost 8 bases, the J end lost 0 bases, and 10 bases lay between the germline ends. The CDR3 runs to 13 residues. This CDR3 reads CASFGPVNTEAFF. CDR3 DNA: TGTGCCAGCTTTGGGCCTGTGAACACTGAAGCTTTCTTT.

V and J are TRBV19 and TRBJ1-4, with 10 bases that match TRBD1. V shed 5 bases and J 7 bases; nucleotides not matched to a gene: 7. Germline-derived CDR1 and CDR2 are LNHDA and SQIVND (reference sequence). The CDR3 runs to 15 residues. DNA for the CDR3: TGTGCCAGTAGTGTGACAGGGGGCCGGAGTGAAAAACTGTTTTTT. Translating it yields CASSVTGGRSEKLFF.

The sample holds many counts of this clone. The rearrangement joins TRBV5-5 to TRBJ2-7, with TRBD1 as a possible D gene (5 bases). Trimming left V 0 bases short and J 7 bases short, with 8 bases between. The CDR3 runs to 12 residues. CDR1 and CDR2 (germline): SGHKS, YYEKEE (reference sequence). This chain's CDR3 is CASSLADREQYF. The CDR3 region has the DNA TGTGCCAGCAGCTTGGCAGACAGAGAGCAGTACTTC.

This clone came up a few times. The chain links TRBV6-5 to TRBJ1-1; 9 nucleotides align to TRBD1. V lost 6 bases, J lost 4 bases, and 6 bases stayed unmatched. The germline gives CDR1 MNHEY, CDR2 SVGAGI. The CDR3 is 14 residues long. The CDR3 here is CASSRTGGGTEAFF. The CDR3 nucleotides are TGTGCCAGCAGCCGAACAGGGGGCGGCACTGAAGCTTTCTTT.

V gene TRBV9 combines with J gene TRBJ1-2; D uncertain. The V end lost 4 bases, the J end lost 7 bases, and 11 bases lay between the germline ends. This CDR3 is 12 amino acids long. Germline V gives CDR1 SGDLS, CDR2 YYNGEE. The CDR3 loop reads CASSLASSGYTF. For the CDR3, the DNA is TGTGCCAGCAGCCTTGCCAGTTCTGGCTACACCTTC.

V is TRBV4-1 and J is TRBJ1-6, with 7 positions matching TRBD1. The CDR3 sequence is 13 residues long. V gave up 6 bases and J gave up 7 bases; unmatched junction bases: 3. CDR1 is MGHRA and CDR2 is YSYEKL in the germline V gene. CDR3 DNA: TGCGCCAGCAGGTCACAGGGGAATTCACCCCTCCACTTT. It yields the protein CASRSQGNSPLHF.

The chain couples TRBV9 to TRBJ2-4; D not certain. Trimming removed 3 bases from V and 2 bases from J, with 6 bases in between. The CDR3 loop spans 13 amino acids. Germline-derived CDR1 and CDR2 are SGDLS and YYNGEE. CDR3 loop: CASSDESKNIQYF. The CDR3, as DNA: TGTGCCAGCAGCGATGAGTCCAAAAACATTCAGTACTTC.

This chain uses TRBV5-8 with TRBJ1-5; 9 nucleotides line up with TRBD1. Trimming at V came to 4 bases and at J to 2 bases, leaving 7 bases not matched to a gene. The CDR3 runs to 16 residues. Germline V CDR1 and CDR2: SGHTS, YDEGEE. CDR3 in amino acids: CASSGGTGFGNQPQHF. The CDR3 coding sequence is TGTGCCAGCAGCGGCGGGACAGGGTTTGGCAATCAGCCCCAGCATTTT.

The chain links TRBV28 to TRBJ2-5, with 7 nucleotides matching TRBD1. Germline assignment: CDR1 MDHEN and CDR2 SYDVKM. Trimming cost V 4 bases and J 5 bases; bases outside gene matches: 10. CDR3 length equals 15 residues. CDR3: CASSSRQGRRETQYF. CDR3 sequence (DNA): TGTGCCAGCAGTTCCCGACAGGGTAGGCGGGAGACCCAGTACTTC.

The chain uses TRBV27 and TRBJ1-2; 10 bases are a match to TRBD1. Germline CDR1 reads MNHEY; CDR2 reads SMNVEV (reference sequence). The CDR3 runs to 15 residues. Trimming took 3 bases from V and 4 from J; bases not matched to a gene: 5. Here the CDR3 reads CASSLAGTGVYGYTF. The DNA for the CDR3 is TGTGCCAGCAGTTTGGCCGGGACAGGGGTCTATGGCTACACCTTC.

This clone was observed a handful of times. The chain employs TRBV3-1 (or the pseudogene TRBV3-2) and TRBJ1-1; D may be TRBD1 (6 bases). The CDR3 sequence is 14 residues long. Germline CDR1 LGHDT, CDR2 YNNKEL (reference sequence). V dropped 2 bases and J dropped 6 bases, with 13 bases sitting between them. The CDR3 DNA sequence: TGTGCCAGCAGCCAATTAGGGGGTTGGGCTGAAGCTTTCTTT. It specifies CASSQLGGWAEAFF.